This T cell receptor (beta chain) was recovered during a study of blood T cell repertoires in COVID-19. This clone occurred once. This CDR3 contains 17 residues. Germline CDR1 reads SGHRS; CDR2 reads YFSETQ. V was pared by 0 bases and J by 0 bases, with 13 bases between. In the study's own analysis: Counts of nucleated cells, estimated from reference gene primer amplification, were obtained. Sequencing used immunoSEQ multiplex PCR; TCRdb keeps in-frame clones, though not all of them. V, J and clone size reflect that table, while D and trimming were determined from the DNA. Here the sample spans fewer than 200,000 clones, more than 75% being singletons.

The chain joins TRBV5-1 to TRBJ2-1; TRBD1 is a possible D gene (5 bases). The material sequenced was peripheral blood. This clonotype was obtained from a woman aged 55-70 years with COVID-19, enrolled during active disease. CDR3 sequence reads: CASSLGRQPNSYNEQFF. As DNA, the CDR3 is TGCGCCAGCAGCTTGGGGAGACAGCCTAACTCCTACAATGAGCAGTTCTTC.